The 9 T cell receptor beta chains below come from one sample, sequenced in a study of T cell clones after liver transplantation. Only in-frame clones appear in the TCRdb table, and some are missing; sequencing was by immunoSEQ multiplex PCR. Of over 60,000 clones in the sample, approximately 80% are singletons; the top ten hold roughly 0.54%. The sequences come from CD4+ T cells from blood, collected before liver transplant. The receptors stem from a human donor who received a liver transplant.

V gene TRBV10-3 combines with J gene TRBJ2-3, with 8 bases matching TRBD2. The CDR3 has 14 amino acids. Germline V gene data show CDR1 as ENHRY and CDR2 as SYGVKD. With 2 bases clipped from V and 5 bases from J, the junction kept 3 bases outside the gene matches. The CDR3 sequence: CAISEPLAGDTQYF. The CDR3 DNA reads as TGTGCCATCAGTGAGCCCCTAGCGGGAGATACGCAGTATTTT.

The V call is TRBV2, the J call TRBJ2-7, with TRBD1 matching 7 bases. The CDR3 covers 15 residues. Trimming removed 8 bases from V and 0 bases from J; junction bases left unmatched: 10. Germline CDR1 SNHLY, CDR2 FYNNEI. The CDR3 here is CASGQTGTDSYEQYF. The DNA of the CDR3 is TGTGCCAGCGGACAAACCGGGACAGACTCCTACGAGCAGTACTTC.

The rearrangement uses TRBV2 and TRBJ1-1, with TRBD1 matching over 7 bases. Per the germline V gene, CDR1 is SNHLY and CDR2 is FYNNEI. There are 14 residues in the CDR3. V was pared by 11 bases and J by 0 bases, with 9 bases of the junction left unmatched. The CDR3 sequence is CAADLQGLNTEAFF. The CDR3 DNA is TGTGCCGCAGATCTACAGGGGCTGAACACTGAAGCTTTCTTT.

This CDR3 is CASSATRGTGYGEQYF. CDR3 DNA: TGTGCCAGCAGCGCAACAAGGGGGACAGGGTATGGCGAGCAGTACTTC. This chain joins TRBV9 and TRBJ2-7; TRBD1 agrees at 9 bases. The trim removed 3 bases at V and 6 bases at J, leaving 13 bases unmatched. CDR1 and CDR2 from the germline V gene are SGDLS and YYNGEE. CDR3 length equals 16 residues.

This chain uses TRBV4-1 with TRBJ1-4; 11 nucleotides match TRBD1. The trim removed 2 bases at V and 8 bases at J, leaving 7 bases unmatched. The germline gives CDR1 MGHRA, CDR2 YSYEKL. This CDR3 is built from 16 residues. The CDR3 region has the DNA TGCGCCAGCAGCCAACCCGGGACAGGGGGTCGAGAAAAACTGTTTTTT. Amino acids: CASSQPGTGGREKLFF.

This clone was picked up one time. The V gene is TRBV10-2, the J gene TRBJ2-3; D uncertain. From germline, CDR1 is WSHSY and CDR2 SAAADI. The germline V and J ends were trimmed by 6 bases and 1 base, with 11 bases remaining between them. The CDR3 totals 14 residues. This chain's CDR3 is CASSITIRTDTQYF. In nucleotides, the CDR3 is TGCGCCAGCAGCATCACGATACGCACAGATACGCAGTATTTT.

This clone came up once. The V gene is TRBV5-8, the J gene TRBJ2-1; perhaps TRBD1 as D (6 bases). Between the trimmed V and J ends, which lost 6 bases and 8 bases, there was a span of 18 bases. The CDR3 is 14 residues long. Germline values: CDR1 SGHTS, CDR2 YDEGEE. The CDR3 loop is CASTETGSRYEQFF. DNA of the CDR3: TGTGCCAGCACTGAGACAGGTTCTCGGTATGAGCAGTTCTTC.

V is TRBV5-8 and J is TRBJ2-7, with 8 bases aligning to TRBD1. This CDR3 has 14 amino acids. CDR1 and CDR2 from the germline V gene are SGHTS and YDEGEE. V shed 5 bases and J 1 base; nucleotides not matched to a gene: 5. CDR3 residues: CASSDDRGSYEQYF. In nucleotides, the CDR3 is TGTGCCAGCAGTGACGACAGGGGTTCCTACGAGCAGTACTTC.

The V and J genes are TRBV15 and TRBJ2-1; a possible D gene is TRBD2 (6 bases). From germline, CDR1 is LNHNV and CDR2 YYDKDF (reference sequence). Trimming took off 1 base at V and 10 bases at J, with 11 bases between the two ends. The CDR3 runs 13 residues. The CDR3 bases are TGTGCCACCAGCAGAGGAGGAGGGAACGAGCAGTTCTTC. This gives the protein CATSRGGGNEQFF.